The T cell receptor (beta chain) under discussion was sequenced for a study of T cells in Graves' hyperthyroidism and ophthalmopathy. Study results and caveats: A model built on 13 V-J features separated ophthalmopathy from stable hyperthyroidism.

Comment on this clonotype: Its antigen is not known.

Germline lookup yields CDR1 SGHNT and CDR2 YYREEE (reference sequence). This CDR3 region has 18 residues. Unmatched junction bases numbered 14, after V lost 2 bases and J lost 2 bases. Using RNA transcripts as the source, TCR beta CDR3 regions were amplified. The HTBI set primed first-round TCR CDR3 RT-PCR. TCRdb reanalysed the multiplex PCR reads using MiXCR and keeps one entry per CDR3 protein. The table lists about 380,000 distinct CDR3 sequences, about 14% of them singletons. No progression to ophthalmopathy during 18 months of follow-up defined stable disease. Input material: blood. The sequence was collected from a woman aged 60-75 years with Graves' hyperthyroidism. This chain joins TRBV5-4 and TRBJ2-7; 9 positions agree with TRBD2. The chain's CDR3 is CASSLGDAGTSPPYEQYF. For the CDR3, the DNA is TGTGCCAGCAGCTTAGGGGACGCGGGGACTAGCCCCCCCTACGAGCAGTACTTC.